These 16 T cell receptor beta chains came from one sample sequenced in a study of T cells in Graves' hyperthyroidism and ophthalmopathy. Amplified TCR beta CDR3 regions came from RNA transcripts. With the HTBI primer set, the TCR CDR3 went through a first round of RT-PCR. TCRdb reanalysed the multiplex PCR reads using MiXCR and keeps one entry per CDR3 protein. The repertoire holds about 300,000 distinct CDR3 sequences, with roughly 13% as singletons. Input material: blood. The source is a woman between 35 and 50 years old with Graves' hyperthyroidism.

The chain links TRBV5-1 to TRBJ2-7, with no clear D. Trimming took 2 bases from V and 2 from J, leaving 8 bases between them. The CDR3 totals 13 residues. Germline loops: CDR1 SGHRS, CDR2 YFSETQ. CDR3 region: CASSFGLAYEQYF. CDR3 coding DNA: TGCGCCAGCAGCTTTGGGTTAGCCTACGAGCAGTACTTC.

This clonotype was seen a few times. The junction and the germline gene differ at one end; a read error may be behind it. The genes are TRBV7-9 and TRBJ2-5; possible D gene TRBD2, 6 bases. The CDR3 sequence is 13 residues long. The V gene's germline CDR1 is SEHNR and CDR2 FQNEAQ (reference sequence). CDR3 in amino acids: CASSEQVRETRYF. The CDR3 DNA reads TGTGCCAGCAGCGAACAGGTTCGGGAGACCCGGTACTTC.

This clonotype was found a few times. This chain connects TRBV15 to TRBJ2-7; TRBD2 might be the D (5 bases). Trimming cost V 1 base and J 2 bases, with 12 bases left between them. The CDR3 totals 15 residues. Germline V lookup: CDR1 LNHNV, CDR2 YYDKDF (reference sequence). The CDR3 is CATSRGGASPYEQYF. CDR3 DNA: TGTGCCACCAGCAGAGGGGGAGCCAGTCCCTACGAGCAGTACTTC.

This clonotype was recorded a few times. The gene calls are TRBV14 and TRBJ2-1, with D perhaps given as TRBD1 or TRBD2 (5 bases each). V was cut by 1 base and J by 14 bases, with 12 bases left in between. CDR3 length: 12 amino acids. Germline CDR1 reads SGHDN; CDR2 reads FVKESK. CDR3 DNA sequence: TGTGCCAGCAGCCAAGGGACGGGACGTGAGTTCTTC. The encoded protein is CASSQGTGREFF.

This clonotype was seen many times. V is TRBV15 and J is TRBJ2-7; a possible D gene is TRBD1 (5 bases). The germline V gene has CDR1 LNHNV and CDR2 YYDKDF (reference sequence). The CDR3 runs 15 residues. Trimming left V 3 bases short and J 0 bases short, with 12 bases between. This CDR3 reads CATSSSRGSSYEQYF. The DNA of the CDR3 is TGTGCCACCAGCAGTTCTAGGGGCAGCTCCTACGAGCAGTACTTC.

At least ten counts were recorded for this clonotype. The chain employs TRBV2 and TRBJ1-2, with a tentative D call TRBD1 (5 bases). Trimming pared 8 bases from V and 4 bases from J, leaving 14 bases between. In germline, CDR1 is SNHLY, CDR2 FYNNEI. The CDR3 loop spans 13 amino acids. CDR3 DNA sequence: TGTGCCAGCCAGCTCAGGGAACGCTATGGCTACACCTTC. Protein product: CASQLRERYGYTF.

The table lists this clonotype with many counts. The chain has TRBV12-3 or TRBV12-4 and TRBJ1-2, with D tentatively TRBD1 (5 bases). Deletions cut 7 bases from V and 7 bases from J, with 13 bases between. CDR3 length: 12 amino acids. The CDR3 bases are TGTGCCAGCACCTCAACCGGGGGTGGCTACACCTTC. Its protein is CASTSTGGGYTF.

This clonotype was detected ten times or more. The V and J genes are TRBV20-1 and TRBJ2-7, with D possibly being TRBD2 (5 bases). Germline lookup yields CDR1 DFQATT and CDR2 SNEGSKA (reference sequence). Trimming cost V 3 bases and J 6 bases, with 12 bases left between them. The CDR3 length is 12 residues. CDR3 bases: TGCAGTGCTAGGCGCGGGTTGGGCGAGCAGTACTTC. Protein sequence: CSARRGLGEQYF.

The chain combines TRBV7-9 with TRBJ2-1, with 14 bases identical to TRBD2. This CDR3 is built from 19 residues. With V trimmed by 5 bases and J by 0 bases, 9 bases remained unmatched. Germline V CDR1 and CDR2: SEHNR, FQNEAQ (reference sequence). DNA for the CDR3: TGTGCCAGCAGCCCCAATGAGGGACTAGCGGGAGTCTCCTACAATGAGCAGTTCTTC. Protein: CASSPNEGLAGVSYNEQFF.

This clonotype was detected once. This could be a read error, since a much larger clone is one nucleotide away. The chain joins TRBV3-1 to TRBJ2-1; 14 positions agree with TRBD2. This CDR3 has 16 residues. V lost 4 bases to trimming and J lost 7 bases; unmatched junction nucleotides: 6. Germline CDR1 and CDR2: LGHDT and YNNKEL (reference sequence). CDR3 sequence (DNA): TGTGCCAGCAGCCCAAGCGGGACTAGCGGGAGAAATGAGCAGTTCTTC. This sequence encodes CASSPSGTSGRNEQFF.

Ten or more counts support this clonotype. The rearrangement links TRBV3-1 to TRBJ2-7; 9 nucleotides line up with TRBD2. Germline CDR1 reads LGHDT; CDR2 reads YNNKEL (reference sequence). There are 14 residues in the CDR3. V lost 2 bases, J lost 2 bases, and 1 base stayed unmatched. The CDR3 DNA reads as TGTGCCAGCAGCCAACTAGCGGGACCCTACGAGCAGTACTTC. Translation gives CASSQLAGPYEQYF.

This clonotype was seen repeatedly, ten times or more. The V call is TRBV3-1, the J call TRBJ2-5; 7 bases map to TRBD2. There are 15 residues in the CDR3. The V gene end was trimmed by 2 bases and the J gene end by 7 bases; junction bases not matched to a gene: 10. Germline V CDR1 and CDR2: LGHDT, YNNKEL (reference sequence). DNA for the CDR3: TGTGCCAGCAGCCAACCTTGGGGCGGGAGCGGGACCCAGTACTTC. Protein: CASSQPWGGSGTQYF.

As concerns this clonotype: A much larger clone lies one base from this, so it may be a read error. The chain has TRBV20-1 and TRBJ2-7; D possibly corresponds to TRBD1 (5 bases). Germline-derived CDR1 and CDR2 are DFQATT and SNEGSKA (reference sequence). CDR3 length: 15 amino acids. The CDR3 region has the DNA TGCAGTGCCCCGTTCAGGCCAGGGTCGGCCTACAAGCAGTACTTC. Translating gives CSAPFRPGSAYKQYF.

This clonotype appeared a few times. The chain recombines TRBV4-1 with TRBJ2-2; a possible D gene is TRBD2 (5 bases). The V gene lost 7 bases and the J gene lost 0 bases, with 12 bases spanning the gap. CDR3 length equals 15 residues. CDR1 MGHRA and CDR2 YSYEKL come from the germline V gene. CDR3 loop: CASTSSPTNTGELFF. The CDR3 DNA reads as TGCGCCAGCACTAGCAGCCCTACGAACACCGGGGAGCTGTTTTTT.

This clonotype was counted only a few times. The chain recombines TRBV5-1 with TRBJ2-1; tentative D call: TRBD2 (6 bases). Germline V lookup: CDR1 SGHRS, CDR2 YFSETQ. The CDR3 runs to 16 residues. V lost 0 bases and J lost 9, with 19 bases in between. CDR3 coding DNA: TGCGCCAGCAGCTTGGCCGAGGGGACTCTGGGGTCTGAGCAGTTCTTC. As protein: CASSLAEGTLGSEQFF.

This clonotype has only a few counts. The V gene is TRBV7-9, the J gene TRBJ1-3, with D possibly being TRBD1 (6 bases). Germline CDR1 SEHNR, CDR2 FQNEAQ (reference sequence). CDR3 length: 17 residues. Between the trimmed V and J ends, which lost 1 base and 0 bases, there was a span of 13 bases. The CDR3 DNA is TGTGCCAGCAGCTTAGTTGCGGGGGCGAACTCTGGAAACACCATATATTTT. It yields the protein CASSLVAGANSGNTIYF.